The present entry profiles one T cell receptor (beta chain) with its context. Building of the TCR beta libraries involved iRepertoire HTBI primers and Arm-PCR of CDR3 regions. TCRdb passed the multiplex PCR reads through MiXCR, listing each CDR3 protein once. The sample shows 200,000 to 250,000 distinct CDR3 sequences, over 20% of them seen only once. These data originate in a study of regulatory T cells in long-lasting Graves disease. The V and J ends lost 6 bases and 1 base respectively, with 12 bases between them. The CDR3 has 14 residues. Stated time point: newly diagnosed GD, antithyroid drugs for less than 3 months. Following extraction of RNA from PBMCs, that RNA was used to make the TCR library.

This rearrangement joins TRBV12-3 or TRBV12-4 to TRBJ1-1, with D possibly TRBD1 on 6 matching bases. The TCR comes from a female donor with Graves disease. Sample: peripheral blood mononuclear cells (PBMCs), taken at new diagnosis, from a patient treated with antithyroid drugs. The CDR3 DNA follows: TGTGCCAGCAGGGCGGTGGGGGCGAACACTGAAGCTTTCTTT. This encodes CASRAVGANTEAFF.